The source of this T cell receptor beta chain is a study of blood T cells in healthy people across ages. Next came a second PCR, run for about 7 to 12 cycles, which used a sample-barcoded 5' primer along with a J-beta primer mix. MiXCR was run by TCRdb on the 5' RACE reads, yielding one entry per CDR3 protein. The data show 780,000 or so distinct CDR3 sequences, 53% seen once. V trimming: 2 bases; J trimming: 4 bases; junction bases outside the gene matches: 8. The germline CDR1 and CDR2 sequences are SGHDN and FVKESK. The CDR3 covers 18 residues. This clonotype has just a few counts. This TCR was recovered from an older man in good health. This sequence joins TRBV14 and TRBJ2-1; 13 bases map to TRBD2. The specimen sequenced was blood. CDR3 in amino acids: CASSQTSGRALRYNEQFF. In DNA, the CDR3 is TGTGCCAGCAGCCAAACTAGCGGGAGGGCCTTAAGGTACAATGAGCAGTTCTTC. Combining the CDR3 with reference TRBV14 and TRBJ2-1 gives the whole variable domain EAGVTQFPSHSVIEKGQTVTLRCDPISGHDNLYWYRRVMGKEIKFLLHFVKESKQDESGMPNNRFLAERTGGTYSTLKVQPAELEDSGVYFCASSQTSGRALRYNEQFFGPGTRLTVL.